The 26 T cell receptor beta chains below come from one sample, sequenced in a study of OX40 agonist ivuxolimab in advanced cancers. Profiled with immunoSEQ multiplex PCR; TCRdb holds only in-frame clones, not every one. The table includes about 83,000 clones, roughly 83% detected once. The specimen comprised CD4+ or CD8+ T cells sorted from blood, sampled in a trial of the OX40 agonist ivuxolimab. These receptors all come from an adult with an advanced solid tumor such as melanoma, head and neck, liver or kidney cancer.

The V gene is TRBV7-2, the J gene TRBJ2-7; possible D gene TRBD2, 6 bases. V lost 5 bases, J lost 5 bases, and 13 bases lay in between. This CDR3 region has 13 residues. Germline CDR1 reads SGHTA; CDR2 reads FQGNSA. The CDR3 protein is CASSPITGDEQYF. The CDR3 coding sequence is TGTGCCAGCAGCCCCATAACGGGAGACGAGCAGTACTTC.

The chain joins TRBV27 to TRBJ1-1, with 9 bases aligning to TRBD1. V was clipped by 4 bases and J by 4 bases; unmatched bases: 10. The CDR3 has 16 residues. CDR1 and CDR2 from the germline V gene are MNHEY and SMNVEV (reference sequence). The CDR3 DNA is TGTGCCAGCAGTTCCCTTGGGACAGGGCGTCGCACTGAAGCTTTCTTT. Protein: CASSSLGTGRRTEAFF.

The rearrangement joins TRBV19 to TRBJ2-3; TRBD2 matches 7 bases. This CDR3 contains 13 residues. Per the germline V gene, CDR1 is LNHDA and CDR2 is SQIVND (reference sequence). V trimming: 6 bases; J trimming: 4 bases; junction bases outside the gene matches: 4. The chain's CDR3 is CASSEGGADTQYF. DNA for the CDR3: TGTGCCAGTAGCGAGGGAGGGGCAGATACGCAGTATTTT.

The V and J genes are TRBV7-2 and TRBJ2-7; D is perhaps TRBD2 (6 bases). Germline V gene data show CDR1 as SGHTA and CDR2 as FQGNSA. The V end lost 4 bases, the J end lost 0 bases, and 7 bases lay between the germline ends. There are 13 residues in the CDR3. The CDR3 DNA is TGTGCCAGCAGCTCGGGGGTCTCCTACGAGCAGTACTTC. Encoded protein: CASSSGVSYEQYF.

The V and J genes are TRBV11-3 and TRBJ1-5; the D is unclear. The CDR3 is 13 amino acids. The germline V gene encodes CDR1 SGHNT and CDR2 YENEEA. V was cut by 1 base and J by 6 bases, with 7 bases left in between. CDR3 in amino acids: CASSLALGQPQHF. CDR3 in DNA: TGTGCCAGCAGCTTAGCCCTAGGTCAGCCCCAGCATTTT.

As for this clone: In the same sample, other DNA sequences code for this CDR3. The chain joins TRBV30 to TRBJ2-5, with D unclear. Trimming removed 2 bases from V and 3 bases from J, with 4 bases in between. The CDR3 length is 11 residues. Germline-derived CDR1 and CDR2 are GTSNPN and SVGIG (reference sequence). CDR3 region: CAWSRKETQYF. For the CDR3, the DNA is TGTGCCTGGAGTCGAAAAGAGACCCAGTACTTC. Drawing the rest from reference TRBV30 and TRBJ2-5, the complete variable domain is SQTIHQWPATLVQPVGSPLSLECTVEGTSNPNLYWYRQAAGRGLQLLFYSVGIGQISSEVPQNLSASRPQDRQFILSSKKLLLSDSGFYLCAWSRKETQYFGPGTRLLVL.

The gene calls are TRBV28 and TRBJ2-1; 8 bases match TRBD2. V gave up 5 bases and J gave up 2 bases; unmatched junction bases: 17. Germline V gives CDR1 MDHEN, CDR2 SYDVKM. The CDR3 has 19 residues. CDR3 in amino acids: CASSTPILGRGAAYNEQFF. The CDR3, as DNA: TGTGCCAGCAGTACCCCGATTCTGGGGCGGGGGGCGGCCTACAATGAGCAGTTCTTC.

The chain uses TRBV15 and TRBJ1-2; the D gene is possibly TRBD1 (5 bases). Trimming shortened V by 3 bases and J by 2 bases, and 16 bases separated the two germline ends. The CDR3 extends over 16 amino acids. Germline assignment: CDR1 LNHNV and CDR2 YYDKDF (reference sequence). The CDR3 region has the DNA TGTGCCACCAGCAGCCCAGGGACGCGTAGCAACTATGGCTACACCTTC. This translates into CATSSPGTRSNYGYTF.

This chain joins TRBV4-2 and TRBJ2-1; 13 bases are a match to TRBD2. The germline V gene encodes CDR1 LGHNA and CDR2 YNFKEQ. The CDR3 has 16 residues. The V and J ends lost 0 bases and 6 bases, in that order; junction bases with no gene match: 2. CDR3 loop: CASSQDGTSGVNEQFF. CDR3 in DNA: TGTGCCAGCAGCCAAGATGGGACTAGCGGGGTCAATGAGCAGTTCTTC.

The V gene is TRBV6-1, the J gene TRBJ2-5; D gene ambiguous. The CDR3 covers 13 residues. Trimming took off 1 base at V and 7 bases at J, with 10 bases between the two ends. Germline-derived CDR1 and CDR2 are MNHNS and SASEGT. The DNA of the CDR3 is TGTGCCAGCAGTGAAGTTAAAGACGGGACCCAGTACTTC. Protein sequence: CASSEVKDGTQYF.

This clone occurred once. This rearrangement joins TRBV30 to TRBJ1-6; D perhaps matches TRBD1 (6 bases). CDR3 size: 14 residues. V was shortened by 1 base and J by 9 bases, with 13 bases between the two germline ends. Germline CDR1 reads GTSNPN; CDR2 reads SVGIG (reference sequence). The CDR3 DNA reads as TGTGCCTGGAGTGCCCTTCAGGGGCCTTCACCCCTCCACTTT. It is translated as CAWSALQGPSPLHF. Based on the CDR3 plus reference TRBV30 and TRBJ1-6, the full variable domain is SQTIHQWPATLVQPVGSPLSLECTVEGTSNPNLYWYRQAAGRGLQLLFYSVGIGQISSEVPQNLSASRPQDRQFILSSKKLLLSDSGFYLCAWSALQGPSPLHFGNGTRLTVT.

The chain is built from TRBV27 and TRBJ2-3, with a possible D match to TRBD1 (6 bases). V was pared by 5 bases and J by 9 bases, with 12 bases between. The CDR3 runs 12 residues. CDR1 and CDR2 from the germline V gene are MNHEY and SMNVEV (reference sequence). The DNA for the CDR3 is TGTGCCAGCAGTCCCAGGGGAGTCACGCAGTATTTT. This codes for CASSPRGVTQYF.

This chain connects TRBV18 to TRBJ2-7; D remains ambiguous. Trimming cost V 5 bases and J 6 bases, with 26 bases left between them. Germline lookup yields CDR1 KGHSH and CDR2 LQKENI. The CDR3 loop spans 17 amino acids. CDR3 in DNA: TGTGCCAGCTCATTGGCCCCCACGACCGCCTCTCTACGCGAGCAGTACTTC. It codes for CASSLAPTTASLREQYF.

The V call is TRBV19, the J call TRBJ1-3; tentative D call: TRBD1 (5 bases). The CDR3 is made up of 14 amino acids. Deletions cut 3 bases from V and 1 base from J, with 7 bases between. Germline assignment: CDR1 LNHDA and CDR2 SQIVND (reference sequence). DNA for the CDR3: TGTGCCAGTAGTATCCGGGGGTCTGGAAACACCATATATTTT. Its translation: CASSIRGSGNTIYF.

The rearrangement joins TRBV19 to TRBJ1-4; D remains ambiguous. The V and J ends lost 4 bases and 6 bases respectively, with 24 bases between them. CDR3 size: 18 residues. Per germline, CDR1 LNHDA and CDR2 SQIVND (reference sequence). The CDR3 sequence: CASSTTPNFGRMDEKLFF. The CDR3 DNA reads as TGTGCCAGTAGTACAACCCCGAATTTTGGCAGGATGGATGAAAAACTGTTTTTT. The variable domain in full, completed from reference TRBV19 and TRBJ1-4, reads DGGITQSPKYLFRKEGQNVTLSCEQNLNHDAMYWYRQDPGQGLRLIYYSQIVNDFQKGDIAEGYSVSREKKESFPLTVTSAQKNPTAFYLCASSTTPNFGRMDEKLFFGSGTQLSVL.

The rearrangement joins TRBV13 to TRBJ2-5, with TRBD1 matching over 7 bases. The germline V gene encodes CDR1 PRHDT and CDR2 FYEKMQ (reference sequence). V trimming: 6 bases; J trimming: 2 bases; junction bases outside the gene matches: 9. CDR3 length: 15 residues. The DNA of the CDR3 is TGTGCCAGCAGGCCCTCCAGGGGGAGACAAGAGACCCAGTACTTC. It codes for CASRPSRGRQETQYF.

This CDR3 reads CASSLRPGPEKYGYTF. CDR3 coding DNA: TGTGCCAGCAGCCTCCGACCGGGGCCGGAGAAATATGGCTACACCTTC. The chain is built from TRBV7-8 and TRBJ1-2; D perhaps matches TRBD1 (5 bases). The CDR3 runs 16 residues. Germline lookup yields CDR1 SGHVS and CDR2 FQNEAQ. Trimming left V 5 bases short and J 5 bases short, with 21 bases between.

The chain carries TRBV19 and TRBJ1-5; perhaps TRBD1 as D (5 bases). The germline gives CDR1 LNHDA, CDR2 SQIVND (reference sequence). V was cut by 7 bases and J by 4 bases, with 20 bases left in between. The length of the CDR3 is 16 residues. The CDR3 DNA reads TGTGCCAGTAAGGGCGGGCAGGGAGTTCCAAATCAGCCCCAGCATTTT. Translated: CASKGGQGVPNQPQHF. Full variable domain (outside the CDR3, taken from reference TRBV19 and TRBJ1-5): DGGITQSPKYLFRKEGQNVTLSCEQNLNHDAMYWYRQDPGQGLRLIYYSQIVNDFQKGDIAEGYSVSREKKESFPLTVTSAQKNPTAFYLCASKGGQGVPNQPQHFGDGTRLSIL.

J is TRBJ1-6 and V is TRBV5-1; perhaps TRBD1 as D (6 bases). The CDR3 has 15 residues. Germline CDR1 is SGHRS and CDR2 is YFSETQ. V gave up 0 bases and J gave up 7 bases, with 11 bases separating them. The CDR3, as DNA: TGCGCCAGCAGCTTGGGCCAGGGGAAAAATTCACCCCTCCACTTT. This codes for CASSLGQGKNSPLHF.

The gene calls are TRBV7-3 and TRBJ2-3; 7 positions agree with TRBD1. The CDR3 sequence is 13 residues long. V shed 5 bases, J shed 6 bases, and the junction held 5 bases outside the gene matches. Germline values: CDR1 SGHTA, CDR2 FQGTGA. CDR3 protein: CASSAPGQDTQYF. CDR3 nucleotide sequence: TGTGCCAGCAGCGCACCGGGACAGGATACGCAGTATTTT.

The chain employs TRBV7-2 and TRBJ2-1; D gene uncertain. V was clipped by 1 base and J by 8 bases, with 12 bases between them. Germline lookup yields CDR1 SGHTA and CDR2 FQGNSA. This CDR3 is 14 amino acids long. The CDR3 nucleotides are TGTGCCAGCAGCTTAGTGTATACTACGGATGAGCAGTTCTTC. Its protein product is CASSLVYTTDEQFF.

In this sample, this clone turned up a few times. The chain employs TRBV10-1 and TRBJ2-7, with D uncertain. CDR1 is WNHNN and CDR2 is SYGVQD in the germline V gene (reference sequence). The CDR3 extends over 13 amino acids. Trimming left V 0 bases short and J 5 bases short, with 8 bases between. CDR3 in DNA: TGCGCCAGCAGTGAGTCTGGCAGGCACGAGCAGTACTTC. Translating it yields CASSESGRHEQYF.

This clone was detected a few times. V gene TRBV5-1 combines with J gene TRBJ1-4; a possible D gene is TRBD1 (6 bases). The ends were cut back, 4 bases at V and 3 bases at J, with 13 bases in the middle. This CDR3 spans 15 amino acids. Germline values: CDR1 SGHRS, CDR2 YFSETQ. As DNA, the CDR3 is TGCGCCAGCAGCCCACAGGGTTCAGCTAATGAAAAACTGTTTTTT. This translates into CASSPQGSANEKLFF.

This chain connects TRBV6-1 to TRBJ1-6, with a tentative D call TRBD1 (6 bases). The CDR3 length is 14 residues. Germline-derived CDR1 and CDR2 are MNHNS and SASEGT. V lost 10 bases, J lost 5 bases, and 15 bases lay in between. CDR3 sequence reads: CATPAGGHNSPLHF. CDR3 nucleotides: TGTGCCACGCCCGCCGGGGGCCATAATTCACCCCTCCACTTT.

The DNA for the CDR3 is TGCGCCAGCAGCTTGGACGGGGCGCTTGAGACCCAGTACTTC. Its protein product is CASSLDGALETQYF. This rearrangement joins TRBV5-1 to TRBJ2-5; tentatively, D is TRBD1 or TRBD2 (5 bases each). Germline V lookup: CDR1 SGHRS, CDR2 YFSETQ. This CDR3 has 14 residues. V was trimmed by 0 bases and J by 5 bases, leaving 11 bases between them.

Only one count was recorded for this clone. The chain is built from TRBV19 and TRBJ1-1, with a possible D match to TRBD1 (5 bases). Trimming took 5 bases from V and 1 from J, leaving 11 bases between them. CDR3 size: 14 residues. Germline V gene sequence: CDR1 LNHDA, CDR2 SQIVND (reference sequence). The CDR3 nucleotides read TGTGCCAGTAGTCTTACTCAGGGGAACACTGAAGCTTTCTTT. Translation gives CASSLTQGNTEAFF.